The sequence of this T cell receptor beta chain was determined in a study of T cell repertoires in cytomegalovirus infection. Turning to the study itself: Well-studied HLA-B-restricted epitopes and recently identified HLA-C-restricted epitopes of CMV were both used in the study. CMV infection and matching HLA type were both indicated by public TCR beta signatures. Overall study results and limits: What dominated the ex vivo response were HLA-C-restricted CMV-specific TCR beta clonotypes.

The CDR3 is 18 residues long. V trimming: 0 bases; J trimming: 4 bases; junction bases outside the gene matches: 14. Germline CDR1 and CDR2: SGHVS and FNYEAQ. In TCRdb, the reads were re-called with MiXCR into one record per CDR3 protein. The table records around 770,000 distinct CDR3 sequences, 25% to 35% of them present only once. A note on this clonotype: Its antigen is currently unknown.

Sequencing used cultured CD8+ T cells from PBMCs, obtained from culture after CMV antigen stimulation. The chain has TRBV7-6 and TRBJ1-2; TRBD1 aligns across 7 bases. The TCR comes from a human donor in good health (CMV status not recorded). Some clones in this sample may be carry-over from other donors' samples. The CDR3, as DNA: TGTGCCAGCAGCTTAGCAGCAGCCACTCAGGGGGGCTTCTATGGCTACACCTTC. Translated, it gives CASSLAAATQGGFYGYTF.